This entry features one T cell receptor beta chain sequence. Its antigen is still unknown. Germline V CDR1 and CDR2: SGHVS, FQNEAQ. V was clipped by 6 bases and J by 1 base; unmatched bases: 2. The CDR3 covers 14 residues. This specimen comes from a study of cytomegalovirus exposure and HLA in healthy donors. Study results and caveats: V- and J-gene trimming of TCR beta was linked (in a later analysis) to a missense DCLRE1C variant. In a later analysis, at a false discovery rate of 0.05, about 17,000 TCR beta sequences matched HLA alleles.

The donors comprised healthy bone marrow donors. Both 60 Vbeta primers and 13 Jbeta primers went into the PCR. This table comes from immunoSEQ multiplex PCR, and its TCRdb copy is limited to in-frame clones, with some not included. This listing includes about 170,000 clones. The origin of this receptor is a woman aged 18-29 years in good health and CMV-seropositive. The V gene is TRBV7-8, the J gene TRBJ1-3; TRBD1 agrees at 8 bases. Source material: PBMCs. The CDR3 region is CASSDRGSGNTIYF. DNA of the CDR3: TGTGCCAGCAGTGACAGGGGATCTGGAAACACCATATATTTT.